This TCR beta chain is from a study of tumor-infiltrating lymphocytes in primary liver carcinoma. Overall study: Patients underwent resection of primary liver carcinoma. Study findings and constraints: Bulk unsorted sampling precluded comparing CD4+ and CD8+ repertoires. Lesser overlap characterized tumor-adjacent and tumor-blood pairs relative to tumor region pairs.

Starting material of around 460 ng total RNA yielded TCR beta cDNA via a constant-region primer. Modified slightly, ARM-PCR produced TCR beta libraries over three nested multiplex PCR rounds. Each of the first two PCR rounds ran roughly 9 cycles with TRBV1-TRBV30 forward and C-beta reverse primers. TCRdb reprocessed the multiplex PCR reads via MiXCR and lists one record per CDR3 protein. This table holds some 190,000 distinct CDR3 sequences, 50% to 75% found once. Regarding this clonotype: Its specificity is not known.

RNA isolated from unsorted whole blood supplied the blood RNA, with germline DNA also extracted. With chronic HBV infection, the patients were also treatment-naive. The CDR3 runs to 14 residues. Trimming at V came to 5 bases and at J to 4 bases, leaving 5 bases not matched to a gene. V gene TRBV12-3 or TRBV12-4 combines with J gene TRBJ2-5; the match to TRBD2 covers 9 bases. The TCR sequence derives from a middle-aged man with primary liver carcinoma and hepatitis B virus infection. Sequenced input: peripheral blood. The CDR3 region is CASSLRTSAETQYF. The CDR3 region has the DNA TGTGCCAGCAGTCTGCGGACTAGCGCAGAGACCCAGTACTTC.